One and the same sample provided the 9 T cell receptor beta chains below, sequenced in a study of cytomegalovirus exposure and HLA in healthy donors. The study ran its PCR with 60 Vbeta and 13 Jbeta primers. Clones were read by immunoSEQ multiplex PCR, and TCRdb kept only the in-frame ones, dropping some. The sample contains under 200,000 clones, approximately 80% of which appear only once. Material for sequencing was PBMCs. These receptors all stem from a male donor in good health and CMV-seropositive.

The genes are TRBV2 and TRBJ1-2; 9 bases match TRBD1. Per germline, CDR1 SNHLY and CDR2 FYNNEI. The CDR3 has 14 amino acids. V gave up 6 bases and J gave up 6 bases; unmatched junction bases: 8. The DNA of the CDR3 is TGTGCCAGCAGCTTTTCGGGACAGGGTGATGGCTACACCTTC. Amino acids: CASSFSGQGDGYTF.

The chain combines TRBV4-1 with TRBJ1-2; D not certain. Per the germline V gene, CDR1 is MGHRA and CDR2 is YSYEKL. Trimming removed 0 bases at V and 0 bases at J, with 8 bases between. The CDR3 totals 15 residues. CDR3 coding DNA: TGCGCCAGCAGCCAAGAAGGCGGTACTAACTATGGCTACACCTTC. Amino acids: CASSQEGGTNYGYTF.

This clone was recorded many times. V gene TRBV6-5 combines with J gene TRBJ1-1; D not certain. With 7 bases removed from V and 7 bases from J, the gap between germline ends came to 19 bases. Germline CDR1 reads MNHEY; CDR2 reads SVGAGI. The CDR3 has 14 amino acids. CDR3 sequence reads: CASKGRPPEGEAFF. CDR3 nucleotide sequence: TGTGCCAGCAAAGGTCGGCCCCCGGAGGGTGAAGCTTTCTTT.

V and J are TRBV6-1 and TRBJ1-2; 12 bases fit TRBD1. J lost 5 bases, V lost 1 base, and 5 bases had no gene match. The length of the CDR3 is 16 residues. The germline V gene encodes CDR1 MNHNS and CDR2 SASEGT. For the CDR3, the DNA is TGTGCCAGCAGTGAAGTGGGGGACAGGGGGCGGTATGGCTACACCTTC. Protein product: CASSEVGDRGRYGYTF.

This chain joins TRBV4-1 and TRBJ2-1; 11 bases fit TRBD1. V lost 4 bases and J lost 0; bases outside the gene matches: 8. The germline V gene encodes CDR1 MGHRA and CDR2 YSYEKL. This CDR3 contains 18 residues. The CDR3 region is CASSRGQGALSSYNEQFF. Written as DNA, the CDR3 is TGCGCCAGCAGCCGCGGACAGGGGGCCCTTAGCTCCTACAATGAGCAGTTCTTC.

The V gene is TRBV6-5, the J gene TRBJ2-7; 7 bases agree with TRBD1. The CDR3 loop spans 16 amino acids. Germline assignment: CDR1 MNHEY and CDR2 SVGAGI. The V segment lost 0 bases and the J segment 0 bases; nucleotides outside the gene matches: 5. The CDR3 loop reads CASSYSNPGGSYEQYF. Written as DNA, the CDR3 is TGTGCCAGCAGTTACTCGAATCCAGGGGGCTCCTACGAGCAGTACTTC.

The chain has TRBV5-8 and TRBJ1-4; 8 nucleotides agree with TRBD1. With V trimmed by 2 bases and J by 8 bases, 8 bases remained unmatched. The CDR3 totals 15 residues. Per germline, CDR1 SGHTS and CDR2 YDEGEE. CDR3 coding DNA: TGTGCCAGCAGCTTTGTGGACAGGGAGGTAGAAAAACTGTTTTTT. Amino acid sequence: CASSFVDREVEKLFF.

The chain joins TRBV5-6 to TRBJ1-4; 8 nucleotides match TRBD1. This CDR3 spans 14 amino acids. Germline V gives CDR1 SGHDT, CDR2 YYEEEE. Germline trimming cut 4 bases from V and 7 bases from J; bases unmatched to any gene: 6. CDR3 amino acids: CASSPRDRREKLFF. The CDR3 nucleotides read TGTGCCAGCAGCCCTCGGGACAGGCGTGAAAAACTGTTTTTT.

This clone was detected only a few times. The rearrangement links TRBV6-5 to TRBJ1-5; D is undetermined. This CDR3 is 13 amino acids long. V gave up 3 bases and J gave up 7 bases, with 10 bases separating them. Germline V lookup: CDR1 MNHEY, CDR2 SVGAGI. In nucleotides, the CDR3 is TGTGCCAGCAGTTATAGGGCGGGGCAGCCCCAGCATTTT. It specifies CASSYRAGQPQHF.